This is a list of T cell receptor beta chains from one sample in a study of cytomegalovirus exposure and HLA in healthy donors. TCRdb keeps only in-frame clones here, not all; method: immunoSEQ multiplex PCR. Its listing shows around 29,000 clones. Sequencing was performed on PBMCs. Receptors originate from a young man in good health and CMV-seronegative. CDR3s include the opening cysteine and the closing phenylalanine or tryptophan. Fields, in order: clone size, CDR3 length, J gene, D gene, V gene, CDR3 DNA, CDR3 protein. D genes are given only for firm matches. A clone size is listed for some rows: how often the clone was seen (once, few, many), or a class if it is expanded.

size: -
length: 16
J: TRBJ2-5
D: TRBD2
V: TRBV9
DNA: TGTGCCAGCAGCGTAGGGTTAGCGGGACGGGGGGAGACCCAGTACTTC
CDR3: CASSVGLAGRGETQYF

size: -
length: 14
J: TRBJ1-6
D: -
V: TRBV2
DNA: TGTGCCAGCACACGGACAGACCATAATTCACCCCTCCACTTT
CDR3: CASTRTDHNSPLHF

size: -
length: 16
J: TRBJ2-7
D: -
V: TRBV28
DNA: TGTGCCAGCAGTAGGCCTATAGCCGGTAGCTCCTACGAGCAGTACTTC
CDR3: CASSRPIAGSSYEQYF

size: -
length: 17
J: TRBJ2-3
D: TRBD2
V: TRBV6-4
DNA: TGTGCCAGCAGCGCCGACTGGCGCGGGGGACGAACAGATACGCAGTATTTT
CDR3: CASSADWRGGRTDTQYF

size: -
length: 15
J: TRBJ2-3
D: -
V: TRBV7-9
DNA: TGTGCCAGCAGCTCAAGGAGGGGAAGAGGGGATACGCAGTATTTT
CDR3: CASSSRRGRGDTQYF

size: -
length: 17
J: TRBJ1-2
D: -
V: TRBV5-1
DNA: TGCGCCAGCAGCTTGGACGGAGGGAGACAGACCAGTTATGGCTACACCTTC
CDR3: CASSLDGGRQTSYGYTF

size: -
length: 14
J: TRBJ2-2
D: TRBD2
V: TRBV5-4
DNA: TGTGCCAGCAGCTCGGGGGGGTACACCGGGGAGCTGTTTTTT
CDR3: CASSSGGYTGELFF

size: -
length: 16
J: TRBJ1-1
D: -
V: TRBV4-3
DNA: TGCGCCAGCAGCCAAGGGGTAGGGGAGGTGAACACTGAAGCTTTCTTT
CDR3: CASSQGVGEVNTEAFF

size: -
length: 13
J: TRBJ2-5
D: TRBD1
V: TRBV5-1
DNA: TGCGCCAGCAGCCTCAGGGGGAAGGAGACCCAGTACTTC
CDR3: CASSLRGKETQYF

size: -
length: 14
J: TRBJ2-7
D: -
V: TRBV5-1
DNA: TGCGCCAGCAGCTTCGGGGGTGGGGCAAACGAGCAGTACTTC
CDR3: CASSFGGGANEQYF

size: -
length: 15
J: TRBJ1-1
D: -
V: TRBV13
DNA: TGTGCCAGCAGCGTCCTCACTCGGGGTCGGACTGAAGCTTTCTTT
CDR3: CASSVLTRGRTEAFF

size: -
length: 12
J: TRBJ1-2
D: -
V: TRBV6-6
DNA: TGTGCCAGCACCACAGGGAGAAGTGGCTACACCTTC
CDR3: CASTTGRSGYTF

size: -
length: 15
J: TRBJ2-7
D: TRBD2
V: TRBV18
DNA: TGTGCCAGCTCACCGGTAGCGGGAGTGGGGTACGAGCAGTACTTC
CDR3: CASSPVAGVGYEQYF

size: -
length: 14
J: TRBJ2-7
D: -
V: TRBV19
DNA: TGTGCCAGTAGTATTTCCGCGGAGGCCTACGAGCAGTACTTC
CDR3: CASSISAEAYEQYF

size: -
length: 15
J: TRBJ2-5
D: TRBD2
V: TRBV18
DNA: TGTGCCAGCTCCTCGGGGAGCGGGGCCCCAGGAGCCCAGTACTTC
CDR3: CASSSGSGAPGAQYF

size: -
length: 11
J: TRBJ1-2
D: -
V: TRBV20-1
DNA: TGCAGTGCTAGAGATCGGGGGTTCGACACCTTC
CDR3: CSARDRGFDTF

size: -
length: 14
J: TRBJ1-2
D: -
V: TRBV5-6
DNA: TGTGCCAGCAGCTTGGGGCAGGGGTTGGGTGGCTACACCTTC
CDR3: CASSLGQGLGGYTF

size: -
length: 17
J: TRBJ2-1
D: TRBD2
V: TRBV5-4
DNA: TGTGCCAGCAGATACCATTCGGGACTAGCGGAGGACAATGAGCAGTTCTTC
CDR3: CASRYHSGLAEDNEQFF

size: -
length: 12
J: TRBJ1-2
D: -
V: TRBV7-9
DNA: TGTGCCAGCAGCGGGGGGACCTATGGCTACACCTTC
CDR3: CASSGGTYGYTF

size: -
length: 14
J: TRBJ1-1
D: TRBD1
V: TRBV2
DNA: TGTGCCAGCAGAGAACAGGGGTGGGACACTGAAGCTTTCTTT
CDR3: CASREQGWDTEAFF

size: -
length: 14
J: TRBJ1-4
D: -
V: TRBV21-1
DNA: TGTGCCAGCAGTCTCCCTGCAACTAATGAAAAACTGTTTTTT
CDR3: CASSLPATNEKLFF

size: -
length: 15
J: TRBJ2-1
D: -
V: TRBV4-2
DNA: TGTGCCAGCAGCCAAGAAGGGGGTGGGTACAATGAGCAGTTCTTC
CDR3: CASSQEGGGYNEQFF

size: -
length: 13
J: TRBJ1-5
D: -
V: TRBV4-1
DNA: TGCGCCAGCAGCCAAGATCAGGTTCAGCCCCAGCATTTT
CDR3: CASSQDQVQPQHF

size: -
length: 13
J: TRBJ2-1
D: TRBD2
V: TRBV4-2
DNA: TGTGCCAGCAGCCACGGACTAGCTTTTGAGCAGTTCTTC
CDR3: CASSHGLAFEQFF

size: -
length: 16
J: TRBJ2-3
D: -
V: TRBV28
DNA: TGTGCCAGCAGTTCAAACCACTTCAGGGAAACAGATACGCAGTATTTT
CDR3: CASSSNHFRETDTQYF

size: -
length: 16
J: TRBJ2-3
D: TRBD2
V: TRBV28
DNA: TGTGCCAGCAGTTTTGAACTAGCGGGAGTACGAGATACGCAGTATTTT
CDR3: CASSFELAGVRDTQYF

size: -
length: 15
J: TRBJ1-1
D: -
V: TRBV4-2
DNA: TGTGCCAGCAGCCCCGGGGGAGGGGCGAACACTGAAGCTTTCTTT
CDR3: CASSPGGGANTEAFF

size: -
length: 15
J: TRBJ2-7
D: TRBD2
V: TRBV5-8
DNA: TGTGCCAGCAGCTTGCTCGCTAGCGGGACCTACGAGCAGTACTTC
CDR3: CASSLLASGTYEQYF

size: -
length: 16
J: TRBJ2-3
D: -
V: TRBV18
DNA: TGTGCCAGCTCACCACCGTACCCTAGCGCCACAGATACGCAGTATTTT
CDR3: CASSPPYPSATDTQYF

size: -
length: 15
J: TRBJ1-1
D: TRBD1
V: TRBV7-3
DNA: TGTGCCAGCAGCTTAAAGGGGACAGGGACTCCTGAAGCTTTCTTT
CDR3: CASSLKGTGTPEAFF

size: -
length: 13
J: TRBJ1-4
D: -
V: TRBV2
DNA: TGTGCCAGCAATCAAGAGGTACAAGAAAAACTGTTTTTT
CDR3: CASNQEVQEKLFF

size: -
length: 12
J: TRBJ2-5
D: -
V: TRBV5-1
DNA: TGCGCCAGCAGCTTTTCTGAAGAGACCCAGTACTTC
CDR3: CASSFSEETQYF

size: -
length: 14
J: TRBJ2-3
D: -
V: TRBV5-1
DNA: TGCGCCAGCAGCGGCCCGGAGGAGGGGGATACGCAGTATTTT
CDR3: CASSGPEEGDTQYF

size: -
length: 14
J: TRBJ1-1
D: TRBD1
V: TRBV6-1
DNA: TGTGCCAGCAGTGAATCAGGGGGCAACACTGAAGCTTTCTTT
CDR3: CASSESGGNTEAFF

size: -
length: 14
J: TRBJ1-2
D: -
V: TRBV5-1
DNA: TGCGCCAGCAGCATTGGACAGTCTAACTATGGCTACACCTTC
CDR3: CASSIGQSNYGYTF

size: -
length: 17
J: TRBJ1-5
D: TRBD1
V: TRBV12-5
DNA: TGTGCTAGTGGCCCTAGGGACAGCCCATGGAGCAATCAGCCCCAGCATTTT
CDR3: CASGPRDSPWSNQPQHF

size: -
length: 15
J: TRBJ2-5
D: TRBD1
V: TRBV7-6
DNA: TGTGCCAGCAGCTCGTGGACAGGGGGAATGGAGACCCAGTACTTC
CDR3: CASSSWTGGMETQYF

size: -
length: 12
J: TRBJ1-1
D: -
V: TRBV6-6
DNA: TGTGCCAGCACTTTCCTTCAGGGTGAAGCTTTCTTT
CDR3: CASTFLQGEAFF

size: -
length: 15
J: TRBJ1-1
D: -
V: TRBV4-2
DNA: TGTGCCAGCAGCCAACCTGATACACGGAACACTGAAGCTTTCTTT
CDR3: CASSQPDTRNTEAFF

size: -
length: 15
J: TRBJ2-1
D: TRBD2
V: TRBV27
DNA: TGTGCCAGCTCTTTCGTTACGGGAGGTAACGATGAGCAGTTCTTC
CDR3: CASSFVTGGNDEQFF

size: -
length: 17
J: TRBJ2-7
D: -
V: TRBV7-6
DNA: TGTGCCAGCAGCTTAGTGGACAGTTGGGGTCCGGAAAACGAGCAGTACTTC
CDR3: CASSLVDSWGPENEQYF

size: -
length: 15
J: TRBJ2-1
D: TRBD2
V: TRBV6-5
DNA: TGTGCCAGCAGTTACCGGGAGGGGCAGTACAATGAGCAGTTCTTC
CDR3: CASSYREGQYNEQFF

size: -
length: 13
J: TRBJ1-5
D: -
V: TRBV29-1
DNA: TGCAGCGTTGTTGCGGCAGACAATCAGCCCCAGCATTTT
CDR3: CSVVAADNQPQHF

size: -
length: 13
J: TRBJ2-5
D: -
V: TRBV18
DNA: TGTGCCAGCTCACCGCCCCGAGGTGAGACCCAGTACTTC
CDR3: CASSPPRGETQYF

size: -
length: 15
J: TRBJ2-3
D: -
V: TRBV27
DNA: TGTGCCAGCATTTTGCGGGGACCTAGCACAGATACGCAGTATTTT
CDR3: CASILRGPSTDTQYF

size: -
length: 15
J: TRBJ1-2
D: TRBD1
V: TRBV5-1
DNA: TGCGCCAGCAGGGGCCCGGGACAGAAGGACTATGGCTACACCTTC
CDR3: CASRGPGQKDYGYTF

size: -
length: 16
J: TRBJ2-5
D: TRBD2
V: TRBV19
DNA: TGTGCCAGTAGTACCTTACTAGCGGGGGGGCAAGAGACCCAGTACTTC
CDR3: CASSTLLAGGQETQYF

size: medium-sized
length: 14
J: TRBJ1-4
D: TRBD1
V: TRBV25-1
DNA: TGTGCCAGCACCCCGACAGGGCAAAACGAAAAACTGTTTTTT
CDR3: CASTPTGQNEKLFF

size: -
length: 16
J: TRBJ2-1
D: -
V: TRBV6-5
DNA: TGTGCCAGCAGTTACTCGGTTTGGGGGCTAGGCAATGAGCAGTTCTTC
CDR3: CASSYSVWGLGNEQFF

size: -
length: 15
J: TRBJ2-7
D: -
V: TRBV2
DNA: TGTGCCAGCAGTGTTCAGGGGCTCGACTCCTACGAGCAGTACTTC
CDR3: CASSVQGLDSYEQYF

size: -
length: 15
J: TRBJ1-5
D: TRBD1
V: TRBV6-6
DNA: TGTGCCAGCAGACTAACAGGGGGCAGCAATCAGCCCCAGCATTTT
CDR3: CASRLTGGSNQPQHF

size: -
length: 15
J: TRBJ1-4
D: TRBD1
V: TRBV5-6
DNA: TGTGCCAGCAGCTTATATACAGGGGGGGGTGAAAAACTGTTTTTT
CDR3: CASSLYTGGGEKLFF

size: -
length: 15
J: TRBJ2-1
D: -
V: TRBV18
DNA: TGTGCCAGCTCACCAACAAGTAGCGCCTACAATGAGCAGTTCTTC
CDR3: CASSPTSSAYNEQFF